The sequence of this T cell receptor (beta chain) was determined in a study of blood T cell repertoires in COVID-19. Using immunoSEQ multiplex PCR, the repertoire was profiled, and TCRdb retains in-frame clones only, with some absent. In the table there are some 260,000 clones, 80% to 90% of which are singletons. V lost 3 bases and J 7 bases, leaving 16 bases between the germline ends. The CDR3 is made up of 15 amino acids. CDR1 and CDR2 (germline): SGDLS, YYNGEE. The gene calls are TRBV9 and TRBJ2-2; no firm D call. Sequencing input: peripheral blood. The TCR sequence derives from a woman in her 70s with COVID-19, enrolled during active disease. The CDR3 DNA follows: TGTGCCAGCAGCGCCTCTGGGCAGGTTGGCGGGGAGCTGTTTTTT. This codes for CASSASGQVGGELFF.